This T cell receptor beta chain derives from a study of CD8+ T cells in alopecia areata. About the study: Severity of treated patients was scored by affected scalp percentage. Findings of the study overall: In scalp and blood during tofacitinib, many expanded lesional clones persisted. Given one nonresponder, whether baseline CD8+ expansion relates to response remains uncertain.

The treatment was: oral pan-JAK inhibitor, 5-10 mg twice daily. As part of sample collection, lesional scalp punch biopsies and peripheral blood were taken from alopecia areata patients. The CDR3 spans 14 residues. V was cut by 4 bases and J by 7 bases, with 11 bases left in between. The germline CDR1 and CDR2 sequences are SGHVS and FNYEAQ. RNA extraction and reverse transcription yielded cDNA as sequencing template. Sequencing was performed with immunoSEQ multiplex PCR; in TCRdb, only in-frame clones are kept and a portion is missing. The top ten hold under 1.5% of the sample, which has some 190,000 clones, approximately 67% seen once. Turning to this clone: Its antigen is as yet unknown.

Sequencing used CD4+ T cells sorted from blood, obtained between weeks 49 and 50, from a patient treated with tofacitinib. This clonotype was obtained from a human donor with alopecia areata. V and J are TRBV7-6 and TRBJ1-6; maybe TRBD1 (5 bases). The CDR3 DNA follows: TGTGCCAGCAGCTCGACAGCGGGCAATTCACCCCTCCACTTT. Its translation: CASSSTAGNSPLHF. Complete variable domain (other parts from reference TRBV7-6 and TRBJ1-6): GAGVSQSPRYKVTKRGQDVALRCDPISGHVSLYWYRQALGQGPEFLTYFNYEAQQDKSGLPNDRFSAERPEGSISTLTIQRTEQRDSAMYRCASSSTAGNSPLHFGNGTRLTVT.